This TCR beta chain emerged from a study of blood T cell repertoires in COVID-19. Background on the study: Material from acute and convalescent COVID-19 was sourced from the United States, Italy and Spain.

This clone turned up a few times. The authors' processing: Scientists estimated how many nucleated cells there were by amplifying reference gene primers. The data were produced by immunoSEQ multiplex PCR, yet TCRdb's version contains in-frame clones alone and is incomplete. For V, J and clone size, that table is used; D and trimming come from the DNA. The sample yields 250,000 to 300,000 clones, around 83% seen once. Trimming stripped 4 bases from V and 9 bases from J, with 18 bases between. The CDR3 runs to 14 residues. The germline V gene encodes CDR1 SNHLY and CDR2 FYNNEI. The sequenced sample consisted of peripheral blood. This sequence joins TRBV2 and TRBJ1-1, with D possibly matching TRBD1 (6 bases). This receptor was identified in a man younger than 35 with active or convalescent COVID-19. DNA for the CDR3: TGTGCCAGCAGTGGGGTTCTGGGGGCAGATAAAGCTTTCTTT. Translated: CASSGVLGADKAFF. The whole variable domain, filled in from reference TRBV2 and TRBJ1-1, reads EPEVTQTPSHQVTQMGQEVILRCVPISNHLYFYWYRQILGQKVEFLVSFYNNEISEKSEIFDDQFSVERPDGSNFTLKIRSTKLEDSAMYFCASSGVLGADKAFFGQGTRLTVV.